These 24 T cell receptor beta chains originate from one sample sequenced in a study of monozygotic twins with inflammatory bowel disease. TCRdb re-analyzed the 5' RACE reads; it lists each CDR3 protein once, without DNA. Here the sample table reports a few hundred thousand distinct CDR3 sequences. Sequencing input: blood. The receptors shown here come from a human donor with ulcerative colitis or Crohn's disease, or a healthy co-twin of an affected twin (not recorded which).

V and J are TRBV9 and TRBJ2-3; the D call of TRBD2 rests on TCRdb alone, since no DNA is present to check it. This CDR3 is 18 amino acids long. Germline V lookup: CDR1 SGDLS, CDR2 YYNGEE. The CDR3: CASSGRYGTSGITDTQYF.

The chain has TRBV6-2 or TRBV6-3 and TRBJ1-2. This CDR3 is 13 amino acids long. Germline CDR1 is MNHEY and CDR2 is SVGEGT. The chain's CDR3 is CATERAANYGYTF.

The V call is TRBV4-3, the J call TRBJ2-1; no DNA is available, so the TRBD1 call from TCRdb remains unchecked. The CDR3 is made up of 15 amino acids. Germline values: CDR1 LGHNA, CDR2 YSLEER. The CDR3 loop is CASSQVGTRGNEQFF.

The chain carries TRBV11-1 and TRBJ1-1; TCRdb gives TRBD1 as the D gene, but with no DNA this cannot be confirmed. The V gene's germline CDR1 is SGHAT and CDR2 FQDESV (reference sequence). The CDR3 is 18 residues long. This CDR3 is CASRHRTEGGGWNTEAFF. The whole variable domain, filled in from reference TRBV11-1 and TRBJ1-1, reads EAEVAQSPRYKITEKSQAVAFWCDPISGHATLYWYRQILGQGPELLVQFQDESVVDDSQLPKDRFSAERLKGVDSTLKIQPAELGDSAMYLCASRHRTEGGGWNTEAFFGQGTRLTVV.

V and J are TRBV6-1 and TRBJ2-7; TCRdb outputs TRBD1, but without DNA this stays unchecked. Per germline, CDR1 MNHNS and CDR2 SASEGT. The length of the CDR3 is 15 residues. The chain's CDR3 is CASSRDRDRAYEQYF.

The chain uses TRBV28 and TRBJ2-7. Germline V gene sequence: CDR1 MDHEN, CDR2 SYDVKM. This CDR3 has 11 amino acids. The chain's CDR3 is CASSLLGRQYF. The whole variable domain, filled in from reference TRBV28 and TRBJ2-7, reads DVKVTQSSRYLVKRTGEKVFLECVQDMDHENMFWYRQDPGLGLRLIYFSYDVKMKEKGDIPEGYSVSREKKERFSLILESASTNQTSMYLCASSLLGRQYFGPGTRLTVT.

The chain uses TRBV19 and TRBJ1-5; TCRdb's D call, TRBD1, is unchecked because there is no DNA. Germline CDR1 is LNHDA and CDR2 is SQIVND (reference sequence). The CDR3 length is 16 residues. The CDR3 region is CASSIRTGNGNQPQHF.

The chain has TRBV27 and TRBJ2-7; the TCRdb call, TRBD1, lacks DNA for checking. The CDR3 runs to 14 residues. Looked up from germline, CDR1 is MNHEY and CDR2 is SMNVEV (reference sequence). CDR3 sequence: CASSMNRVVYEQYF.

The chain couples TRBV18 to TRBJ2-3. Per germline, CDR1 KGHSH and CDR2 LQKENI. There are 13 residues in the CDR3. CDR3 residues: CASSPQSTDTQYF.

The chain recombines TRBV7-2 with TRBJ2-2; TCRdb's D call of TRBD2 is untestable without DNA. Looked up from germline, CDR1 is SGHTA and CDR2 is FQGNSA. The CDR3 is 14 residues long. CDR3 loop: CASSLRDSTGELFF.

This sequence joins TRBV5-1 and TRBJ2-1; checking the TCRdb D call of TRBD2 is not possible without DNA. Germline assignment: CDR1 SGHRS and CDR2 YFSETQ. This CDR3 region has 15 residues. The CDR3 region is CASSTGTSGSGEQFF. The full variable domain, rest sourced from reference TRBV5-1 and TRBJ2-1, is KAGVTQTPRYLIKTRGQQVTLSCSPISGHRSVSWYQQTPGQGLQFLFEYFSETQRNKGNFPGRFSGRQFSNSRSEMNVSTLELGDSALYLCASSTGTSGSGEQFFGPGTRLTVL.

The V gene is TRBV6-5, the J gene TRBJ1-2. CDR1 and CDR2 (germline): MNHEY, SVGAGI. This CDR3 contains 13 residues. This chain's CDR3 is CASSYRSSYGYTF.

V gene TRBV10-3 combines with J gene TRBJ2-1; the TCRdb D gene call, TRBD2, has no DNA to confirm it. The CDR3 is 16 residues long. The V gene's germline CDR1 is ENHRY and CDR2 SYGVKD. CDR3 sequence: CAVDLSGRGSYNEQFF.

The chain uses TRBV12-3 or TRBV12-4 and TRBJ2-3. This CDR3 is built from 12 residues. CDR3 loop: CASSVSADTQYF.

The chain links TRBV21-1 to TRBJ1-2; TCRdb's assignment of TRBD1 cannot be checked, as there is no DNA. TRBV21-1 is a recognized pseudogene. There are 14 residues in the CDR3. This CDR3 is CASSPTGTYYGYTF.

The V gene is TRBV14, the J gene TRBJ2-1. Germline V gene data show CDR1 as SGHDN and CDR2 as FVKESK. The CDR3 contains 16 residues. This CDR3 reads CASSQDWPDFYNEQFF.

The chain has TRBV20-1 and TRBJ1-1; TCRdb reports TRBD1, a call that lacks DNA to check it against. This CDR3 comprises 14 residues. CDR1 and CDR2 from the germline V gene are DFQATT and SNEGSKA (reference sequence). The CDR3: CSARGGGGSTEAFF.

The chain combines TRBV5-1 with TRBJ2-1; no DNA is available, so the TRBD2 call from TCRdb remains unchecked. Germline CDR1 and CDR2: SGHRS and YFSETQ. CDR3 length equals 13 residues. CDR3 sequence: CASSLVWTSGMFF.

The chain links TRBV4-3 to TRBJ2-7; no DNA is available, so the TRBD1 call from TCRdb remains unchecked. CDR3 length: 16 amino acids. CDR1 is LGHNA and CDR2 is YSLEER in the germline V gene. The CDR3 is CASSQSSGTAYYEQYF.

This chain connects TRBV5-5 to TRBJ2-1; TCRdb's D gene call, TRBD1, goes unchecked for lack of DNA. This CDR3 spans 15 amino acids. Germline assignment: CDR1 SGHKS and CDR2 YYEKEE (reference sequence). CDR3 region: CASTSTGHSYNEQFF. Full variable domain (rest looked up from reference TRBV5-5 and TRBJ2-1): DAGVTQSPTHLIKTRGQQVTLRCSPISGHKSVSWYQQVLGQGPQFIFQYYEKEERGRGNFPDRFSARQFPNYSSELNVNALLLGDSALYLCASTSTGHSYNEQFFGPGTRLTVL.

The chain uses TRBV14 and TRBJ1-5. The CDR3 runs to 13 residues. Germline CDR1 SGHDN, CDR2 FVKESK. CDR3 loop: CASSLTDNQPQHF.

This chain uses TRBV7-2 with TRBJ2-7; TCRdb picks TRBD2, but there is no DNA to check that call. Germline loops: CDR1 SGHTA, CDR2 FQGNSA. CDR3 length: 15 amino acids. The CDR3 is CASSLGGRAPYEQYF.

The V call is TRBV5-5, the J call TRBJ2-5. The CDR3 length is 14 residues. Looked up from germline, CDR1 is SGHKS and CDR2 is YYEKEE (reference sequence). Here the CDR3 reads CASSLWSGQETQYF.

CDR3 sequence reads: CASSAGQYTEAFF. The J gene is TRBJ1-1, the V gene TRBV2; checking the TCRdb D call of TRBD1 is not possible without DNA. CDR1 is SNHLY, CDR2 FYNNEI, per germline. CDR3 length: 13 residues.